What follows is one TCR beta chain and its context. This CDR3 is 17 amino acids long. The trim removed 4 bases at V and 4 bases at J, leaving 11 bases unmatched. Germline CDR1 and CDR2: SGHRS and YFSETQ. Random hexamers were used to reverse transcribe an amount of about 0.45 to 1 ug RNA. TCRdb used MiXCR to reprocess the immunoSEQ multiplex PCR reads, holding one entry per CDR3 protein. This table has approximately 110,000 distinct CDR3 sequences, 85% to 95% appearing once. CD8+ and CD4+ T cells from blood underwent TCR beta sequencing, which was carried out in a high-throughput format. This sample was taken from a study of CD8 T cells in Susac syndrome.

The rearrangement uses TRBV5-1 and TRBJ2-6; 7 bases match TRBD1. This clonotype was sampled from a human donor with multiple sclerosis. The material sequenced was CD8+ T cells from PBMCs. This CDR3 is CASSLDRAQGGANVLTF. As DNA, the CDR3 is TGCGCCAGCAGCCTAGACAGGGCCCAAGGCGGGGCCAACGTCCTGACTTTC. Combining the CDR3 with reference TRBV5-1 and TRBJ2-6 gives the whole variable domain KAGVTQTPRYLIKTRGQQVTLSCSPISGHRSVSWYQQTPGQGLQFLFEYFSETQRNKGNFPGRFSGRQFSNSRSEMNVSTLELGDSALYLCASSLDRAQGGANVLTFGAGSRLTVL.